The entry that follows covers one TCR beta chain sequence. The data belong to a study of shared clonotypes between healthy human individuals. It was around 320 ng DNA, roughly 30,000 T cell genomes, that went into each replicate PCR of unsorted PBMC. DNA from unsorted PBMC was sequenced on ten immunoSEQ deep assay plates. Clones were read by immunoSEQ multiplex PCR, and TCRdb kept only the in-frame ones, dropping some. Among about half a million clones listed, around 80% were seen once. After removal of 6 bases from V and 3 bases from J, the junction contained 2 bases not matched to a gene. The CDR3 runs 13 residues. Germline V CDR1 and CDR2: MNHNS, SASEGT.

The chain joins TRBV6-1 to TRBJ2-7, with TRBD2 matching over 10 bases. This sequence was found in a woman in her thirties or forties in good health. Some clones in this sample may be carry-over from other donors' samples. Sequenced sample: PBMCs. CDR3 region: CASRPSGSYEQYF. The DNA of the CDR3 is TGTGCCAGCAGGCCTAGCGGGAGCTACGAGCAGTACTTC.